The 12 T cell receptor beta chains presented below share a single source sample, sequenced in a study of T cell repertoires in cytomegalovirus infection (dated by TCRdb to between 2019 and 2020). This sample was sequenced with an Illumina HiSeq 1500. The raw public data were reprocessed by TCRdb itself: fastp quality trimming at Q25, MiXCR clonotype calling, in-frame beta chains only. Rows are unified per CDR3 protein, each entry keeping the most common DNA and genes. Counted in this sample were about 98,000 distinct CDR3 sequences; 16% of them appeared once. Approximately 8% of the sample is taken by the ten largest. What was sequenced was PBMCs. These receptors came from a human donor in good health (CMV status not recorded). Some clones in this sample may be carry-over from other donors' samples.

This clonotype was detected only a few times. The gene calls are TRBV10-3 and TRBJ1-5; D unclear. Trimming shortened V by 5 bases and J by 2 bases, and 13 bases separated the two germline ends. The CDR3 covers 15 residues. Looked up from germline, CDR1 is ENHRY and CDR2 is SYGVKD. The CDR3 DNA reads as TGTGCCATCAGTAGATCCCTAGAAGGCAATCAGCCCCAGCATTTT. This translates into CAISRSLEGNQPQHF.

This clonotype was picked up many times. This chain connects TRBV7-9 to TRBJ2-2; D possibly corresponds to TRBD2 (5 bases). Germline CDR1 is SEHNR and CDR2 is FQNEAQ (reference sequence). Trimming left V 4 bases short and J 3 bases short, with 21 bases between. This CDR3 has 18 amino acids. The CDR3 nucleotides read TGTGCCAGCAGCTCCTGGGCGTCAAGCCCGAGGGACACCGGGGAGCTGTTTTTT. Residues: CASSSWASSPRDTGELFF.

The CDR3, as DNA: TGTGCCAGCAGTTACTCGGCAGGCTCCTATGCCAGCTACACCTTC. It codes for CASSYSAGSYASYTF. The chain employs TRBV6-6 and TRBJ1-2, with unresolved D. This CDR3 region has 15 residues. Trimming stripped 0 bases from V and 9 bases from J, with 17 bases between. From germline, CDR1 is MNHNY and CDR2 SVGAGI (reference sequence).

Turning to this clonotype: One end of the junction varies from germline; a read error may be responsible. The chain has TRBV7-9 and TRBJ1-1; D is uncertain. Per the germline V gene, CDR1 is SEHNR and CDR2 is FQNEAQ (reference sequence). The CDR3 has 13 amino acids. The CDR3 sequence is CASILVQSAEAFF. CDR3 DNA: TGTGCCAGCATCTTAGTCCAGAGCGCTGAAGCTTTCTTT.

The V call is TRBV10-3, the J call TRBJ1-5; no clear D. The CDR3 totals 13 residues. Germline CDR1 ENHRY, CDR2 SYGVKD. V was cut by 0 bases and J by 15 bases, with 15 bases left in between. The CDR3 DNA reads TGTGCCATCAGTGAGTCGATTCAGTCAGACACGCATTTT. This translates into CAISESIQSDTHF.

This clonotype was picked up a small number of times. The gene calls are TRBV7-3 and TRBJ2-1, with 10 nucleotides matching TRBD2. CDR3 length equals 15 residues. The V gene's germline CDR1 is SGHTA and CDR2 FQGTGA. Germline trimming cut 5 bases from V and 4 bases from J; bases unmatched to any gene: 5. The DNA of the CDR3 is TGTGCCAGCAGCGGCGCTAGCGGGGGATACAATGAGCAGTTCTTC. It encodes CASSGASGGYNEQFF.

This clonotype has at least ten counts. The rearrangement links TRBV5-6 to TRBJ2-1, with TRBD2 matching over 7 bases. The CDR3 runs to 16 residues. The V gene's germline CDR1 is SGHDT and CDR2 YYEEEE. J was trimmed by 3 bases and V by 0 bases; bases with no gene match: 6. The CDR3 bases are TGTGCCAGCAGCTTGGACAGCGGGGCTTTCTACAATGAGCAGTTCTTC. Its translation: CASSLDSGAFYNEQFF.

The chain is built from TRBV7-9 and TRBJ2-1, with D perhaps TRBD1 (5 bases). The CDR3 contains 15 residues. Germline V CDR1 and CDR2: SEHNR, FQNEAQ (reference sequence). The ends were cut back, 1 base at V and 5 bases at J, with 12 bases in the middle. As DNA, the CDR3 is TGTGCCAGCAGCTTAGAGGGGCTACGGCACAATGAGCAGTTCTTC. Translation gives CASSLEGLRHNEQFF.

This clonotype appeared a few times. This chain connects TRBV20-1 to TRBJ2-7, with D unresolved. Per germline, CDR1 DFQATT and CDR2 SNEGSKA (reference sequence). V gave up 0 bases and J gave up 0 bases, with 12 bases separating them. The CDR3 length is 15 residues. DNA for the CDR3: TGCAGTGCTAGAGATCTGGCAGTGAACTCCTACGAGCAGTACTTC. Its protein is CSARDLAVNSYEQYF.

There are a few counts of this clonotype. CDR3 bases: TGTGCCAGCAGCCAGAACAACCTTCAATCTGGAAACACCATATATTTT. This gives the protein CASSQNNLQSGNTIYF. The chain couples TRBV4-2 to TRBJ1-3; D ambiguous. The CDR3 extends over 16 amino acids. Germline values: CDR1 LGHNA, CDR2 YNFKEQ. V was pared by 3 bases and J by 1 base, with 13 bases between.

In this sample, this clonotype turned up many times. The J gene is TRBJ2-1, the V gene TRBV7-3; the D gene is possibly TRBD2 (5 bases). The CDR3 has 15 residues. Trimming cost V 5 bases and J 5 bases, with 16 bases left between them. Germline loops: CDR1 SGHTA, CDR2 FQGTGA. The CDR3 sequence: CASSLDGGDHNEQFF. CDR3 DNA: TGTGCCAGCAGCCTCGACGGAGGCGATCACAATGAGCAGTTCTTC.

On this clonotype: A much larger clone lies a single base off, so this may be a read error. The chain joins TRBV6-2 or TRBV6-3 to TRBJ1-4; weak D call: TRBD1 (5 bases). The CDR3 spans 15 residues. Looked up from germline, CDR1 is MNHEY and CDR2 is SVGEGT. Written as DNA, the CDR3 is TGTGCCAGCAGTTACCGGACAAGGGGAAATGAAAAACTGTCTTTT. Translation: CASSYRTRGNEKLSF.